This T cell receptor beta chain was sequenced for a study of cytomegalovirus exposure and HLA in healthy donors. Overall study results and limits: TRBV6-2, TRBV6-3 and some other V segments were excluded as indistinguishable.

Looked up from germline, CDR1 is SGHNT and CDR2 is YYREEE (reference sequence). The CDR3 totals 15 residues. Trimming at V came to 0 bases and at J to 3 bases, leaving 1 base not matched to a gene. To note about this clone: Its specificity is unknown. This specimen includes other DNA sequences encoding the same CDR3.

The PCR ran on 60 Vbeta and 13 Jbeta primers. This table comes from immunoSEQ multiplex PCR, and its TCRdb copy is limited to in-frame clones, with some not included. The sample has 120,000 or so clones, around three quarters seen once. The TCR was taken from a woman between 35 and 50 years old in good health and CMV-seronegative. The chain recombines TRBV5-4 with TRBJ2-1; TRBD2 agrees at 9 bases. Sequenced sample: PBMCs. DNA of the CDR3: TGTGCCAGCAGCTTGGGAGCGGGAGGCTACAATGAGCAGTTCTTC. It specifies CASSLGAGGYNEQFF.